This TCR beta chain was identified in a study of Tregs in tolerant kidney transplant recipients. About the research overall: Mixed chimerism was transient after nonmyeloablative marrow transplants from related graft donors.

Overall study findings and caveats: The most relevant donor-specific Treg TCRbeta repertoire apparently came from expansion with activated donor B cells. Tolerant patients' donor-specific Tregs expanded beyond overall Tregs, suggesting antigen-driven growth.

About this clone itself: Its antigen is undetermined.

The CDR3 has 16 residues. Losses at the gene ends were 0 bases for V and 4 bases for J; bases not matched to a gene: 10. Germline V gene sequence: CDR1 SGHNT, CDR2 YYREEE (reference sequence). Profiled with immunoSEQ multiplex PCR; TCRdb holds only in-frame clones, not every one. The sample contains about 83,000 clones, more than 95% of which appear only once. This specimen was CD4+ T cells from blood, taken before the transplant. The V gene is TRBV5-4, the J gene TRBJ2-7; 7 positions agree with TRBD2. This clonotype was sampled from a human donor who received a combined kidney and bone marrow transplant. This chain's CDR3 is CASSLARRGTRYEQYF. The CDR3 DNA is TGTGCCAGCAGCTTGGCCAGGCGGGGGACCCGATACGAGCAGTACTTC.